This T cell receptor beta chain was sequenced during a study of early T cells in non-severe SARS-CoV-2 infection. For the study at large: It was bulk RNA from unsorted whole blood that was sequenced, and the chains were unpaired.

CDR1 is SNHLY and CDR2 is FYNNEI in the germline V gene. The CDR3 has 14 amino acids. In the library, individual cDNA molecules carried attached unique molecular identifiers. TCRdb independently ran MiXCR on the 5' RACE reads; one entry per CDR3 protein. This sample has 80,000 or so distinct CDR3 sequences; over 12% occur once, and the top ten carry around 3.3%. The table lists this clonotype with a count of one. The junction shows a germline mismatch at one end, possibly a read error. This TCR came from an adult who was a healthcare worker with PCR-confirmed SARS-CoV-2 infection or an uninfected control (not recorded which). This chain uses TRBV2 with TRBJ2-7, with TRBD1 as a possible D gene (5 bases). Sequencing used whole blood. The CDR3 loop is CASKSRQSGYEQHF. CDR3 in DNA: TGTGCCAGTAAAAGTCGACAGAGTGGATACGAGCAGCACTTC.